This T cell receptor beta chain was found in a study of patients and donors after allogeneic stem cell transplantation. The sample holds many counts of this clonotype. From germline, CDR1 is DFQATT and CDR2 SNEGSKA (reference sequence). This CDR3 has 14 residues. After removal of 2 bases from V and 3 bases from J, the junction contained 6 bases not matched to a gene. TCRdb analysed the RT-PCR reads with MiXCR anew, one entry per CDR3 protein. The sample lists about 230,000 distinct CDR3 sequences, about 14% occurring once. The origin of this receptor is a human donor who was either an allogeneic HSCT recipient or a stem cell or donor lymphocyte infusion donor (not recorded which). It is not recorded whose cells these are; they may come from a transplant donor. Material for sequencing was blood, either unsorted or a sorted T cell fraction (not recorded which). This sequence joins TRBV20-1 and TRBJ1-1; 7 bases fit TRBD1. The CDR3 here is CSARTIGQDTEAFF. CDR3 in DNA: TGCAGTGCTAGAACCATAGGACAGGACACTGAAGCTTTCTTT.